A single T cell receptor (beta chain) is shown here with its context. This sample stems from a study of control samples from healthy donors and cancer patients. CDR1 SGHNT and CDR2 YYREEE come from the germline V gene (reference sequence). This CDR3 comprises 16 residues. V was pared by 0 bases and J by 3 bases, with 15 bases between. Sequencing was performed with immunoSEQ multiplex PCR; in TCRdb, only in-frame clones are kept and a portion is missing. The table has about 130,000 clones, approximately 94% seen once. The material sequenced was blood. The TCR comes from a young man in good health. V is TRBV5-4 and J is TRBJ2-5; D may correspond to TRBD1 or TRBD2 (5 bases each). The DNA of the CDR3 is TGTGCCAGCAGCTTGGCTTCGGGGCTCATTGAAGAGACCCAGTACTTC. This sequence encodes CASSLASGLIEETQYF.